This T cell receptor (beta chain) came from a study of cytomegalovirus exposure and HLA in healthy donors. Study-wide findings and caveats: Using a false discovery rate of 0.05, a later analysis showed that around 16,000 TCR beta sequences were associated with HLA alleles. Donor immune exposure was known only as CMV serostatus.

Concerning this clone itself: Its antigen is as yet unknown.

Looked up from germline, CDR1 is SGHVS and CDR2 is FNYEAQ. This CDR3 region has 17 residues. V dropped 5 bases and J dropped 5; count of bases not matched to a gene: 12. The PCR was carried out with 60 Vbeta primers and 13 Jbeta primers. Profiled with immunoSEQ multiplex PCR; TCRdb holds only in-frame clones, not every one. The sample holds 95,000 to 150,000 clones, over 65% seen once. V is TRBV7-6 and J is TRBJ2-5; 12 nucleotides line up with TRBD2. The origin of this receptor is a woman in her thirties in good health and CMV-seropositive. Material: PBMCs. The CDR3 loop is CASSTRPSGGAGETQYF. DNA of the CDR3: TGTGCCAGCAGCACACGGCCTAGCGGGGGGGCCGGGGAGACCCAGTACTTC.